The 27 T cell receptor beta chains given below trace back to one sample, sequenced in a study of T cells in lung cancer brain metastases. Profiled with immunoSEQ multiplex PCR; TCRdb holds only in-frame clones, not every one. The repertoire has 4,000 to 5,500 clones, around 90% of them found once; the top ten carry roughly 3.3%. The sequencing sample was made of tumor tissue from the primary lung tumor. The receptors were gathered from a woman aged 45 to 65 with non-small cell lung cancer.

This sequence joins TRBV2 and TRBJ1-4, with D perhaps matching TRBD1 (6 bases). Deletions cut 6 bases from V and 2 bases from J, with 16 bases between. The CDR3 has 16 residues. Germline V CDR1 and CDR2: SNHLY, FYNNEI. The CDR3 DNA reads TGTGCCAGCAGCCAACAGGGAGCGGGGACTAATGAAAAACTGTTTTTT. Translating gives CASSQQGAGTNEKLFF.

This sequence joins TRBV19 and TRBJ1-1; D not resolved. In germline, CDR1 is LNHDA, CDR2 SQIVND (reference sequence). V lost 3 bases and J 1 base, leaving 6 bases between the germline ends. This CDR3 comprises 13 residues. The CDR3, as DNA: TGTGCCAGTAGTATCACGGGGAACACTGAAGCTTTCTTT. Protein: CASSITGNTEAFF.

V and J are TRBV11-3 and TRBJ2-4, with 8 bases that match TRBD1. CDR1 is SGHNT, CDR2 YENEEA, per germline. With 6 bases clipped from V and 6 bases from J, the junction kept 4 bases outside the gene matches. The CDR3 runs 13 residues. The CDR3 DNA reads as TGTGCCAGCAGACCCGGACAGGGAAACATTCAGTACTTC. This codes for CASRPGQGNIQYF.

This chain uses TRBV18 with TRBJ1-1; 9 bases match TRBD1. Trimming took 7 bases from V and 5 from J; bases not matched to a gene: 5. Germline V CDR1 and CDR2: KGHSH, LQKENI. This CDR3 is 13 amino acids long. The CDR3 loop is CASFTGGNTEAFF. CDR3 bases: TGTGCCAGCTTTACAGGGGGCAATACTGAAGCTTTCTTT.

The rearrangement uses TRBV6-4 and TRBJ2-2; D is unclear. The CDR3 is 15 amino acids. Germline lookup yields CDR1 MRHNA and CDR2 SNTAGT. V lost 5 bases to trimming and J lost 1 base, with 11 bases between them. In DNA, the CDR3 is TGTGCCAGCAGTTTAAGCCTCTGGAACACCGGGGAGCTGTTTTTT. Translation gives CASSLSLWNTGELFF.

This clone showed up just once. The chain combines TRBV7-9 with TRBJ2-7; 12 nucleotides agree with TRBD2. Germline CDR1 SEHNR, CDR2 FQNEAQ (reference sequence). V was pared by 4 bases and J by 0 bases, with 1 base of the junction left unmatched. The CDR3 extends over 15 amino acids. The CDR3: CASSSGLAGSYEQYV. For the CDR3, the DNA is TGTGCCAGCAGCTCGGGACTAGCGGGCTCCTACGAGCAGTACGTC.

This clone was counted a few times. This rearrangement joins TRBV5-1 to TRBJ1-1; the D is unclear. Germline V gives CDR1 SGHRS, CDR2 YFSETQ. V shed 0 bases and J shed 1 base, with 7 bases lying between them. The CDR3 is made up of 14 amino acids. CDR3 sequence reads: CASSLVGRNTEAFF. The CDR3 nucleotides read TGCGCCAGCAGCTTGGTCGGGCGGAACACTGAAGCTTTCTTT.

The chain links TRBV27 to TRBJ1-1, with D perhaps matching TRBD1 (6 bases). CDR3 size: 18 residues. V shed 3 bases and J shed 1 base, with 21 bases lying between them. In germline, CDR1 is MNHEY, CDR2 SMNVEV (reference sequence). CDR3 loop: CASSLSGQRAAKNTEAFF. In DNA form, the CDR3 reads TGTGCCAGCAGTTTGAGTGGACAGCGTGCCGCAAAGAACACTGAAGCTTTCTTT.

This chain connects TRBV14 to TRBJ1-3, with unresolved D. This CDR3 has 14 residues. The V end lost 7 bases, the J end lost 4 bases, and 14 bases lay between the germline ends. CDR1 is SGHDN and CDR2 is FVKESK in the germline V gene. CDR3 sequence (DNA): TGTGCCAGCAACAAAAAGGGCTGGGGAAACACCATATATTTT. Protein product: CASNKKGWGNTIYF.

A note on this clone: Its ends do not fully match the called genes, so a read error is possible. The chain has TRBV9 and TRBJ2-2; D is uncertain. The CDR3 totals 17 residues. In germline, CDR1 is SGDLS, CDR2 YYNGEE. The CDR3 DNA is TGTGCCAGCAACGTAGCTACGGATCAGGTTAACACCGGGGAGCTGTTTTTT. This sequence encodes CASNVATDQVNTGELFF.

The rearrangement joins TRBV6-6 to TRBJ2-5, with TRBD2 identical over 10 bases. Per the germline V gene, CDR1 is MNHNY and CDR2 is SVGAGI (reference sequence). Unmatched junction bases numbered 5, after V lost 2 bases and J lost 5 bases. The CDR3 totals 15 residues. The CDR3 nucleotides read TGTGCCAGCAGTTACCCGCCAGCGGGAGGGGAGACCCAGTACTTC. This codes for CASSYPPAGGETQYF.

The gene calls are TRBV12-5 and TRBJ1-5, with D perhaps matching TRBD1 (5 bases). Germline V gene lookup returns CDR1 LGHNT and CDR2 FRNRAP. There are 17 residues in the CDR3. The V end lost 0 bases, the J end lost 2 bases, and 14 bases lay between the germline ends. CDR3 amino acids: CASGLVRVGGGNQPQHF. CDR3 in DNA: TGTGCTAGTGGTTTGGTACGAGTGGGGGGTGGCAATCAGCCCCAGCATTTT.

V usage is TRBV6-4 and J usage is TRBJ2-7; TRBD2 might be the D (5 bases). CDR3 size: 9 residues. Germline V gene sequence: CDR1 MRHNA, CDR2 SNTAGT. The CDR3, as DNA: TGTGCCAGCAGTTCCGGGATCCGCGTA. It codes for CASSSGIRV.

This clone was seen more than once but under ten times. The chain employs TRBV4-1 and TRBJ2-5; 9 bases are a match to TRBD2. CDR3 size: 16 residues. V trimming: 1 base; J trimming: 5 bases; junction bases outside the gene matches: 8. Germline V lookup: CDR1 MGHRA, CDR2 YSYEKL. The CDR3 loop reads CASSQVSGLAGETQYF. The CDR3 nucleotides read TGCGCCAGCAGCCAAGTATCGGGACTAGCAGGGGAGACCCAGTACTTC.

The chain is built from TRBV5-8 and TRBJ2-7; unclear D gene. The length of the CDR3 is 13 residues. The ends were cut back, 4 bases at V and 3 bases at J, with 11 bases in the middle. The germline CDR1 and CDR2 sequences are SGHTS and YDEGEE. Written as DNA, the CDR3 is TGTGCCAGCAGCGTGATGGACGGCTACGAGCAGTACGTC. Residues: CASSVMDGYEQYV.

The rearrangement uses TRBV7-2 and TRBJ1-1, with 9 positions matching TRBD1. The CDR3 consists of 13 residues. Germline V gene data show CDR1 as SGHTA and CDR2 as FQGNSA. Germline trimming cut 4 bases from V and 5 bases from J; bases unmatched to any gene: 2. DNA of the CDR3: TGTGCCAGCAGCTGGGGACAGGGTACTGAAGCTTTCTTT. It is translated as CASSWGQGTEAFF.

The gene calls are TRBV4-3 and TRBJ2-4; D not resolved. Looked up from germline, CDR1 is LGHNA and CDR2 is YSLEER. V lost 4 bases and J 6 bases, leaving 16 bases between the germline ends. The CDR3 has 15 residues. For the CDR3, the DNA is TGCGCCAGCAGCCCTGAGGCGGATCCAAGAAACATTCAGTACTTC. It specifies CASSPEADPRNIQYF.

This rearrangement joins TRBV5-5 to TRBJ2-7; no definite D call. The CDR3 length is 15 residues. Germline CDR1 is SGHKS and CDR2 is YYEKEE (reference sequence). Trimming left V 0 bases short and J 1 base short, with 11 bases between. CDR3 coding DNA: TGTGCCAGCAGCTTGGGTCCGGGCAGGTCCTACGAGCAGTACGTC. Protein product: CASSLGPGRSYEQYV.

This clone occurred a few times. The chain uses TRBV7-9 and TRBJ1-1; 8 bases agree with TRBD1. This CDR3 contains 15 residues. V shed 4 bases, J shed 7 bases, and the junction held 11 bases outside the gene matches. The germline CDR1 and CDR2 sequences are SEHNR and FQNEAQ (reference sequence). This CDR3 is CASSSGQAIGVEAFF. The CDR3 nucleotides read TGTGCCAGCAGCTCGGGACAGGCGATAGGGGTTGAAGCTTTCTTT.

About this clone itself: The junction departs from the called germline gene at one end, perhaps through a read error. J is TRBJ1-1 and V is TRBV13, with a possible D match to TRBD1 (6 bases). Germline V CDR1 and CDR2: PRHDT, FYEKMQ (reference sequence). The CDR3 covers 15 residues. CDR3 bases: TGTACCAGCAGCTTACGGGGGGCCATGAACACTGAAGCTTTCTTT. It yields the protein CTSSLRGAMNTEAFF.

The rearrangement links TRBV7-6 to TRBJ1-5, with D uncertain. CDR1 is SGHVS, CDR2 FNYEAQ, per germline. The V and J ends lost 0 bases and 0 bases respectively, with 12 bases between them. This CDR3 region has 17 residues. The DNA of the CDR3 is TGTGCCAGCAGCTTAGCGGTGGCAGCTTATAGCAATCAGCCCCAGCATTTT. The encoded protein is CASSLAVAAYSNQPQHF.

The chain combines TRBV2 with TRBJ2-1; 8 bases match TRBD2. Germline CDR1 reads SNHLY; CDR2 reads FYNNEI. V dropped 11 bases and J dropped 1; count of bases not matched to a gene: 13. This CDR3 is built from 16 residues. CDR3 sequence (DNA): TGTGCCTACTCACTAGCGGCGCCCGATTCCTACAATGAGCAGTTCTTC. This encodes CAYSLAAPDSYNEQFF.

This clone was detected once. The chain joins TRBV7-9 to TRBJ2-3; TRBD2 might be the D (6 bases). The germline V gene has CDR1 SEHNR and CDR2 FQNEAQ (reference sequence). The germline V and J ends were trimmed by 4 bases and 11 bases, with 13 bases remaining between them. There are 12 residues in the CDR3. CDR3 coding DNA: TGTGCCAGCAGCTCCGACCCCGGGGGGCAGTATTTT. Encoded protein: CASSSDPGGQYF.

V usage is TRBV5-8 and J usage is TRBJ1-2; D unresolved. Germline CDR1 SGHTS, CDR2 YDEGEE. The CDR3 consists of 14 residues. V was pared by 0 bases and J by 4 bases, with 10 bases between. CDR3 sequence (DNA): TGTGCCAGCAGCTTGGGTACCAGGTCCTATGGCTACACCTTC. Its translation is CASSLGTRSYGYTF.

The chain's CDR3 is CASSLRNTGELFF. For the CDR3, the DNA is TGTGCCAGTAGTTTAAGGAACACCGGGGAGCTGTTTTTT. The rearrangement uses TRBV19 and TRBJ2-2, with D unresolved. V was cut by 5 bases and J by 1 base, with 5 bases left in between. Germline V gene data show CDR1 as LNHDA and CDR2 as SQIVND (reference sequence). The CDR3 is made up of 13 amino acids.

V is TRBV6-4 and J is TRBJ2-7; D ambiguous. CDR1 is MRHNA and CDR2 is SNTAGT in the germline V gene. This CDR3 has 15 amino acids. Trimming shortened V by 3 bases and J by 0 bases, and 12 bases separated the two germline ends. CDR3 coding DNA: TGTGCCAGCAGTGAGACTGATATCAGCTCCTACGAGCAGTACGTC. This codes for CASSETDISSYEQYV.

As concerns this clone: The sample contains more than one DNA sequence encoding this CDR3. V is TRBV27 and J is TRBJ2-2; D remains ambiguous. V shed 2 bases and J shed 4 bases, with 5 bases lying between them. The CDR3 spans 13 residues. CDR1 MNHEY and CDR2 SMNVEV come from the germline V gene (reference sequence). The CDR3 here is CASSLMGTGELFF. Here the CDR3 DNA reads TGTGCCAGCAGTTTAATGGGCACCGGGGAGCTGTTTTTT.